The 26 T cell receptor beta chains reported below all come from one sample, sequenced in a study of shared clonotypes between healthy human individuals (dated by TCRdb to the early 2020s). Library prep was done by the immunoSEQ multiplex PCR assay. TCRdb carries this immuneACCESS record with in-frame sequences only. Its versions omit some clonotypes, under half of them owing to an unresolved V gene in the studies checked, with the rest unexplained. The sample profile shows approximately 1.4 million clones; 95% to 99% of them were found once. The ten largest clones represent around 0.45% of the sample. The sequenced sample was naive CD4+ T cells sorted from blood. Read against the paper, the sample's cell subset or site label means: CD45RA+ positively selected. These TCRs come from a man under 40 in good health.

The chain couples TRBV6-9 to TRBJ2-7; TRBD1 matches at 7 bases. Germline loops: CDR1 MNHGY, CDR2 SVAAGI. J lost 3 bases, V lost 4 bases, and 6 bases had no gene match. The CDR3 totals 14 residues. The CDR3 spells CASSSGQALYEQYF. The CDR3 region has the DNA TGTGCCAGCAGTTCCGGACAGGCGCTCTACGAGCAGTACTTC.

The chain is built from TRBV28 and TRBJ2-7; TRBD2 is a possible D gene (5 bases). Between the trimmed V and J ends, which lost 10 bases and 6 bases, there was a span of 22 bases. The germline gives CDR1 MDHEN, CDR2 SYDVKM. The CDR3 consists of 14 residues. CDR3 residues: CATSRSERGAEQYF. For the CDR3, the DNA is TGTGCCACATCGAGGTCCGAACGGGGAGCCGAGCAGTACTTC.

In DNA, the CDR3 is TGCGCCAGCAGCTTGGAAGCAGGGGGAAAGGGCTACACCTTC. Translating gives CASSLEAGGKGYTF. The chain couples TRBV5-1 to TRBJ1-2; 7 nucleotides align to TRBD1. This CDR3 spans 14 amino acids. V was pared by 0 bases and J by 8 bases, with 7 bases of the junction left unmatched. In germline, CDR1 is SGHRS, CDR2 YFSETQ.

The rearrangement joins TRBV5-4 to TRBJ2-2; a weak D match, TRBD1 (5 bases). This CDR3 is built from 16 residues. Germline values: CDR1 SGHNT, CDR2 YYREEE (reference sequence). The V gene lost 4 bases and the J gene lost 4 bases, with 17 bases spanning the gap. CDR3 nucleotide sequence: TGTGCCAGCAGCGTTGGTCGAAGGACAACCACCGGGGAGCTGTTTTTT. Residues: CASSVGRRTTTGELFF.

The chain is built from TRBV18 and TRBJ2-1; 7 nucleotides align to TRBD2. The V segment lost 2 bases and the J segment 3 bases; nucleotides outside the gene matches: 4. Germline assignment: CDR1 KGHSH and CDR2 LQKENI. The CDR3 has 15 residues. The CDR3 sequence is CASSPFPSGYNEQFF. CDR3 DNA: TGTGCCAGCTCACCATTCCCTAGCGGCTACAATGAGCAGTTCTTC.

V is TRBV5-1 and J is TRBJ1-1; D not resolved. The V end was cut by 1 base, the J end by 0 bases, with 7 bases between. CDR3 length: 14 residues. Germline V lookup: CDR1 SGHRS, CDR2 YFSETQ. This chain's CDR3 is CASSLSIVNTEAFF. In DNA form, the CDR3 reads TGCGCCAGCAGCTTGTCGATAGTGAACACTGAAGCTTTCTTT.

Here the CDR3 DNA reads TGTGCCAGCAGTTTATCCTGGGGGGAAAGCAATCAGCCCCAGCATTTT. The encoded protein is CASSLSWGESNQPQHF. The rearrangement joins TRBV28 to TRBJ1-5, with a weak D call TRBD1 (5 bases). Germline V gene sequence: CDR1 MDHEN, CDR2 SYDVKM. Trimming pared 1 base from V and 1 base from J, leaving 11 bases between. The CDR3 covers 16 residues.

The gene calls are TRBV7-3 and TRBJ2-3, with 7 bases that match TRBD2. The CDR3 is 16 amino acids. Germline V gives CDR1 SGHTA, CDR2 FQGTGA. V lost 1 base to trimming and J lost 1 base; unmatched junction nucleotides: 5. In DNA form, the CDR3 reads TGTGCCAGCAGCTTAAGCGGGGGAGGAGGCACAGATACGCAGTATTTT. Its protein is CASSLSGGGGTDTQYF. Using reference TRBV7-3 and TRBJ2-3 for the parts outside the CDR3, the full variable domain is GAGVSQTPSNKVTEKGKYVELRCDPISGHTALYWYRQSLGQGPEFLIYFQGTGAADDSGLPNDRFFAVRPEGSVSTLKIQRTERGDSAVYLCASSLSGGGGTDTQYFGPGTRLTVL.

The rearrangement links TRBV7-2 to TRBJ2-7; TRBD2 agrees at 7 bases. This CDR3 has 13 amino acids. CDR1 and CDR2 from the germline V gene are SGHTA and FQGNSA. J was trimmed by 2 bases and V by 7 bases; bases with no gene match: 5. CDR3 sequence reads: CASKREVAYEQYF. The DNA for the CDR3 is TGTGCCAGCAAACGGGAGGTGGCCTACGAGCAGTACTTC.

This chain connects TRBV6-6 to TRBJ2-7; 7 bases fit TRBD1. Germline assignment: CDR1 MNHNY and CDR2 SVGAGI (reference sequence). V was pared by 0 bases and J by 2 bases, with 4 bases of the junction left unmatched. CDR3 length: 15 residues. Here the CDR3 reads CASSYSSGTAYEQYF. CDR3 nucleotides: TGTGCCAGCAGTTACTCGTCCGGGACAGCCTACGAGCAGTACTTC.

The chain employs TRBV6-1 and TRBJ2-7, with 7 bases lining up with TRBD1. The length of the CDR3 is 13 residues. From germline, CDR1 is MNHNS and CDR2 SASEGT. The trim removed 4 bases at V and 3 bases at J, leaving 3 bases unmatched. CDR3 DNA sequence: TGTGCCAGCAGTGCGGGACAGTTCTACGAGCAGTACTTC. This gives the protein CASSAGQFYEQYF.

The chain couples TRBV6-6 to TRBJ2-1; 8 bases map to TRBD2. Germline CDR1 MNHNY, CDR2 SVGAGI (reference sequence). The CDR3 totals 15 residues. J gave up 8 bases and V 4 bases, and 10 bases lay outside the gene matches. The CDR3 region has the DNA TGTGCCAGCAGTTTCCCGGCTAGCGGGTTCGATGAGCAGTTCTTC. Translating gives CASSFPASGFDEQFF.

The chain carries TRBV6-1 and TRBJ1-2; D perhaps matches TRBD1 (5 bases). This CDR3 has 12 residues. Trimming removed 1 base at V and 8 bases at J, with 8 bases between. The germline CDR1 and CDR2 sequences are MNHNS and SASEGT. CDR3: CASSEVRDGYTF. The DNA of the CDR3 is TGTGCCAGCAGTGAAGTAAGGGACGGCTACACCTTC.

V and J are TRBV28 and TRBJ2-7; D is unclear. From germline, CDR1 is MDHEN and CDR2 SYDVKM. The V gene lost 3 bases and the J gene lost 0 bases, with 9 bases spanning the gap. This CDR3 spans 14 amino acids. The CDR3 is CASSFTHSSYEQYF. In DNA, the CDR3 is TGTGCCAGCAGTTTTACTCACAGCTCCTACGAGCAGTACTTC. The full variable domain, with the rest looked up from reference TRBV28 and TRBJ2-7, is DVKVTQSSRYLVKRTGEKVFLECVQDMDHENMFWYRQDPGLGLRLIYFSYDVKMKEKGDIPEGYSVSREKKERFSLILESASTNQTSMYLCASSFTHSSYEQYFGPGTRLTVT.

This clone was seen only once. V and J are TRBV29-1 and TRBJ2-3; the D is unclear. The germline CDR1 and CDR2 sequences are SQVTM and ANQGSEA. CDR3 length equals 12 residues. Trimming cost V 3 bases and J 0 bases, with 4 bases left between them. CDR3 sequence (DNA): TGCAGCGTTGACATTAGCACAGATACGCAGTATTTT. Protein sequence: CSVDISTDTQYF.

CDR3 in DNA: TGTGCCAGCAGTTTGAGGCAGGTCTATCAGCCCCAGCATTTT. This codes for CASSLRQVYQPQHF. The V call is TRBV28, the J call TRBJ1-5; the D is unclear. This CDR3 region has 14 residues. Germline-derived CDR1 and CDR2 are MDHEN and SYDVKM. V was cut by 3 bases and J by 5 bases, with 11 bases left in between. The full variable domain, rest sourced from reference TRBV28 and TRBJ1-5, is DVKVTQSSRYLVKRTGEKVFLECVQDMDHENMFWYRQDPGLGLRLIYFSYDVKMKEKGDIPEGYSVSREKKERFSLILESASTNQTSMYLCASSLRQVYQPQHFGDGTRLSIL.

CDR3 region: CASSRAYSNQPQHF. The CDR3 DNA reads TGTGCCAGCAGTCGGGCTTATAGCAATCAGCCCCAGCATTTT. The chain employs TRBV27 and TRBJ1-5; D is uncertain. CDR1 is MNHEY and CDR2 is SMNVEV in the germline V gene (reference sequence). The CDR3 is 14 amino acids. Between the trimmed V and J ends, which lost 5 bases and 0 bases, there was a span of 8 bases.

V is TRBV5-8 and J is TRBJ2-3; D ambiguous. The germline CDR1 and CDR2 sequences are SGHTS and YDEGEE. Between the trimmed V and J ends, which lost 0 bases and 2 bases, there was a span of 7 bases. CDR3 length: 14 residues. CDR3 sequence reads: CASSLEGITDTQYF. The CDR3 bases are TGTGCCAGCAGCTTGGAAGGAATCACAGATACGCAGTATTTT.

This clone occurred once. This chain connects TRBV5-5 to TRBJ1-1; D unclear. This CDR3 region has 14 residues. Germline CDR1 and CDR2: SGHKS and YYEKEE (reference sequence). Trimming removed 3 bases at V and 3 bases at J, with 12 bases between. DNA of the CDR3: TGTGCCAGCAGCTCCCATGGAGGGTACACTGAAGCTTTCTTT. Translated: CASSSHGGYTEAFF.

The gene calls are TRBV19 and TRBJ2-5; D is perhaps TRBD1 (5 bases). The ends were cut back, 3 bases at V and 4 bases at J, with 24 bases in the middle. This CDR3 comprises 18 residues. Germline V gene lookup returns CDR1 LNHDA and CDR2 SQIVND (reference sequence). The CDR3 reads CASSMGALQGRRGETQYF. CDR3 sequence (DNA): TGTGCCAGTAGTATGGGCGCGTTGCAGGGAAGGCGCGGAGAGACCCAGTACTTC.

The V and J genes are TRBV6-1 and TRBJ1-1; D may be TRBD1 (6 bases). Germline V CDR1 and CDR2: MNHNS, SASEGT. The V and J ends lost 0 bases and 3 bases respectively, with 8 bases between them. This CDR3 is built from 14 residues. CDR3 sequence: CASSEAGGYTEAFF. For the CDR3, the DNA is TGTGCCAGCAGTGAAGCGGGGGGCTACACTGAAGCTTTCTTT.

The CDR3 DNA follows: TGCGCCAGCAGCTTGGCTTCCTTTAACACCGGGGAGCTGTTTTTT. Translation: CASSLASFNTGELFF. The chain employs TRBV5-1 and TRBJ2-2; D uncertain. Trimming cost V 0 bases and J 2 bases, with 8 bases left between them. The CDR3 loop spans 15 amino acids. CDR1 and CDR2 from the germline V gene are SGHRS and YFSETQ.

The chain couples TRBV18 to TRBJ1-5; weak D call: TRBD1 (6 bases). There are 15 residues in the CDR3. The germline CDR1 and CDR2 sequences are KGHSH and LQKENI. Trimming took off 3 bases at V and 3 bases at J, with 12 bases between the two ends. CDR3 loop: CASSPVQGTNQPQHF. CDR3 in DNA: TGTGCCAGCTCACCGGTGCAGGGGACCAATCAGCCCCAGCATTTT.

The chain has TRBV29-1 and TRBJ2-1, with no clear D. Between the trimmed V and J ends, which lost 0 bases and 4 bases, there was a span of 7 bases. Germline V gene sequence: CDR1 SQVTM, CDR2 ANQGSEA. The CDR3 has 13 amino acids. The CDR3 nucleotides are TGCAGCGTTGAAGATAGTCGATACAATGAGCAGTTCTTC. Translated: CSVEDSRYNEQFF.

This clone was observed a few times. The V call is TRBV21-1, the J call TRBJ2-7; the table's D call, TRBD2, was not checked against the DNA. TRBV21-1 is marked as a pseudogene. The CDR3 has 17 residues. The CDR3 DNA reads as TGTGCCAGCAGCAACCCTGAAGGAGCGGGACTGTGTTACGAGCAGTACTTC. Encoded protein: CASSNPEGAGLCYEQYF.

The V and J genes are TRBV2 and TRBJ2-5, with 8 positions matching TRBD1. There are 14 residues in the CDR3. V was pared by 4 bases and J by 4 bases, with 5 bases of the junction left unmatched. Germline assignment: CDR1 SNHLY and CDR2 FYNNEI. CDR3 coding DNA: TGTGCCAGCAGTGCTGGGACAGGCCTAGAGACCCAGTACTTC. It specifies CASSAGTGLETQYF.